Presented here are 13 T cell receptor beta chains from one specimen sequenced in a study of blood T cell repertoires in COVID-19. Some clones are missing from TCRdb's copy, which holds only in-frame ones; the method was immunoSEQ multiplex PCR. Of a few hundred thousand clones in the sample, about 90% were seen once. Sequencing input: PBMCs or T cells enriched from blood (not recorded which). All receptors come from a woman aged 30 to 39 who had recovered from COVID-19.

The CDR3 here is CASSTTGGGYGYTF. CDR3 in DNA: TGTGCCAGTAGTACTACGGGGGGTGGCTATGGCTACACCTTC. The chain combines TRBV19 with TRBJ1-2, with D tentatively TRBD1 (5 bases). V gave up 4 bases and J gave up 4 bases, with 13 bases separating them. CDR3 size: 14 residues. The germline V gene has CDR1 LNHDA and CDR2 SQIVND (reference sequence).

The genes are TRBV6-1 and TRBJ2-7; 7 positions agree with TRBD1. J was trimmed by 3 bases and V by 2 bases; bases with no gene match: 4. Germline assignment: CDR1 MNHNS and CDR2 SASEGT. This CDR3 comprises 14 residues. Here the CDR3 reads CASSEWDRDYEQYF. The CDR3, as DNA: TGTGCCAGCAGTGAATGGGACAGAGACTACGAGCAGTACTTC.

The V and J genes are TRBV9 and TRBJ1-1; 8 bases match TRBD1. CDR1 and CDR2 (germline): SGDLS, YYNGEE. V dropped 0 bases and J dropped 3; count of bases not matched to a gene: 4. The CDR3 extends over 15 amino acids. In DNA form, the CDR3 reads TGTGCCAGCAGCGTAGGACAGGGGAGGGACACTGAAGCTTTCTTT. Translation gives CASSVGQGRDTEAFF. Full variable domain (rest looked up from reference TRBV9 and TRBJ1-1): DSGVTQTPKHLITATGQRVTLRCSPRSGDLSVYWYQQSLDQGLQFLIQYYNGEERAKGNILERFSAQQFPDLHSELNLSSLELGDSALYFCASSVGQGRDTEAFFGQGTRLTVV.

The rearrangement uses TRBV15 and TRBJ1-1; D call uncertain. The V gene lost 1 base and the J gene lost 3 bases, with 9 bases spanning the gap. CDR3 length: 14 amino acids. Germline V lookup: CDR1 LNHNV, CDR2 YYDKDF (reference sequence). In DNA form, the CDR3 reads TGTGCCACCAGCAGAGCGAGCTCCCACACTGAAGCTTTCTTT. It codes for CATSRASSHTEAFF.

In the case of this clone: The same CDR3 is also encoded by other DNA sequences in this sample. The CDR3 reads CASSSDRGYGYTF. The CDR3 bases are TGTGCCAGCAGCTCGGACAGGGGGTATGGCTACACCTTC. J is TRBJ1-2 and V is TRBV7-2; TRBD1 aligns across 10 bases. V shed 4 bases and J 5 bases; nucleotides not matched to a gene: 1. The CDR3 is made up of 13 amino acids. Looked up from germline, CDR1 is SGHTA and CDR2 is FQGNSA.

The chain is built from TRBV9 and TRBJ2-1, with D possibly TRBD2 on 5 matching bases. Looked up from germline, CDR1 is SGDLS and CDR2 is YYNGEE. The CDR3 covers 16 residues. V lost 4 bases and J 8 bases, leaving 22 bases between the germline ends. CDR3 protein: CASSTLGEFYRDEQFF. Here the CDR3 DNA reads TGTGCCAGCAGCACCCTTGGGGAGTTTTACAGAGATGAGCAGTTCTTC.

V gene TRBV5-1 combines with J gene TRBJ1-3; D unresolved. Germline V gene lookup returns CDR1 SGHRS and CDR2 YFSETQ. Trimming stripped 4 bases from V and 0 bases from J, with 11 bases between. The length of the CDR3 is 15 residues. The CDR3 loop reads CASSNGLISGNTIYF. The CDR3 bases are TGCGCCAGCAGCAATGGACTGATCTCTGGAAACACCATATATTTT.

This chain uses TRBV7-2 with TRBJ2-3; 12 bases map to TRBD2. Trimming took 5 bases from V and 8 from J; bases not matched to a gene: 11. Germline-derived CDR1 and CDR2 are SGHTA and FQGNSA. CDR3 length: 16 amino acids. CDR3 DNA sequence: TGTGCCAGCAGCCTGACTAGCGGGGGTACAAGCGCTACGCAGTATTTT. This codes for CASSLTSGGTSATQYF.

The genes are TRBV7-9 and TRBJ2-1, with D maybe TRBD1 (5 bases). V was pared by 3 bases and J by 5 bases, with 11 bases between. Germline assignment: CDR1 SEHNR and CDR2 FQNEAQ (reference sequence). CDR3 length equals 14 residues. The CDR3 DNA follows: TGTGCCAGCAGCTTTACCCAGGACAACAATGAGCAGTTCTTC. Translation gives CASSFTQDNNEQFF.

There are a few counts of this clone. The DNA of the CDR3 is TGTGCCAGTAGTATAGTGGGCACATTTTCCTATGGCTACACCTTC. Translation gives CASSIVGTFSYGYTF. The rearrangement uses TRBV19 and TRBJ1-2; D is uncertain. CDR1 is LNHDA and CDR2 is SQIVND in the germline V gene (reference sequence). The CDR3 is 15 residues long. The V gene lost 1 base and the J gene lost 4 bases, with 13 bases spanning the gap.

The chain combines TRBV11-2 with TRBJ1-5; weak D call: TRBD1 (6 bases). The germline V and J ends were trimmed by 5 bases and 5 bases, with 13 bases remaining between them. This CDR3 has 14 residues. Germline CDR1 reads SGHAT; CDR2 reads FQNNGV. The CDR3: CASSHPDSHQPQHF. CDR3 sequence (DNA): TGTGCCAGCAGCCACCCGGACAGTCATCAGCCCCAGCATTTT.

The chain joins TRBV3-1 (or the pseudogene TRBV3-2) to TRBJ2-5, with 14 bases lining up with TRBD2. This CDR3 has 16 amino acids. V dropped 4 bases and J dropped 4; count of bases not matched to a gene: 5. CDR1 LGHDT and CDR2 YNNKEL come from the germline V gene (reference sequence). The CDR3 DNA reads TGTGCCAGCAGCCGCGGACTAGCGGGGGGCGGAGAGACCCAGTACTTC. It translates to CASSRGLAGGGETQYF.

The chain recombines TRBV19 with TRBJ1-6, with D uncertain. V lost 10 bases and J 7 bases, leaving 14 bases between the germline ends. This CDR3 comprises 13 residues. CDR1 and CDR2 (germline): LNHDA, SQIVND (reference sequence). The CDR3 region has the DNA TGTGCCACTGGAGACCGGGGAAATTCACCCCTCCACTTT. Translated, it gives CATGDRGNSPLHF.